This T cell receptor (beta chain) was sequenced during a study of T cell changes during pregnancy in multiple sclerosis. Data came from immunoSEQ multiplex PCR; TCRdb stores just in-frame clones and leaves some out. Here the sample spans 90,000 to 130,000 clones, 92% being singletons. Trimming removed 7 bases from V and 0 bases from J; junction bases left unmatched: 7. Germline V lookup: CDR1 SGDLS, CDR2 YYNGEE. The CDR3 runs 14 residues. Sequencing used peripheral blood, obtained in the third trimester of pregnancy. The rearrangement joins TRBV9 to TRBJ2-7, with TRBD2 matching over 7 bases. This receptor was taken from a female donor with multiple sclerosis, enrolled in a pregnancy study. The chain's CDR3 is CASGGGTRSYEQYF. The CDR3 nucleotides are TGTGCCAGCGGGGGAGGGACCCGCTCCTACGAGCAGTACTTC.